Included here is one T cell receptor (beta chain) sequence, with context. Its antigen remains undetermined. It has no much larger one-base neighbor in the sample; base qualities were not kept. The donors were healthy, HIV-negative adults with no recently reported acute infections or vaccinations. Every donor was a Caucasian adult residing in Nashville, Tennessee, USA. CD8 memory samples consisted of magnetically selected CD45RO+ cells combined with CCR7-negative CD45RA+ effector memory (TemRA) cells. Blood was obtained by leukapheresis, after which PBMCs were separated by Ficoll-Histopaque density gradient centrifugation and cryopreserved in liquid nitrogen vapor phase. Analytical flow cytometry was used to check the purity and quantity of every magnetically sorted T cell population. Genomic DNA was isolated from each sorted fraction and quantified by UV absorbance on a Nanodrop 2000c. This sample stems from a study of shared clonotypes between healthy human individuals (dated by TCRdb to 2019 to 2021). With respect to the entire study: A few men and a couple of women, aged 18 to 49 years, made up the cohort. For each donor, CD4 naive and CD4 memory were each run on three plates, CD8 naive on two plates, and CD8 memory on one plate. The study deeply sequenced blood TCR repertoires of about five healthy adults to estimate repertoire size and the extent of clonotype sharing between individuals. To increase sequencing depth and limit assay-specific biases, TCR repertoire library preparation and sequencing were carried out by different laboratories using diverse techniques. Between about 0.9 and 8.9 billion PBMCs per donor were obtained by leukapheresis. Broader findings and caveats from the paper: Larger estimated clonotype richness was generally found for naive subsets than for memory subsets. Compared with non-shared clonotypes, clonotypes shared by all four sorted-subset donors had higher generation probabilities. Pairwise subsampling led to the expectation that sequencing depth would affect the degree of clonotype sharing among donors. Sharing across four donors was observed for around 5% of naive CD4, over 3% of naive CD8, 2% to 2.5% of memory CD4, and roughly 0.4% of memory CD8 clonotypes. Sampling was restricted to blood, and TCR repertoires in tissues likely differ from the TCR repertoires found in blood. Incomplete sequencing was indicated by rarefaction of sorted-subset datasets, despite the large sequencing depth. Because the study included a small number of donors, the genetic and exposure-history diversity represented was limited.

Using the deep immunoSEQ assay, TCR CDR3 regions were amplified from genomic DNA by multiplex PCR. Genomic DNA extracted from each cell subset was distributed evenly over all wells of several immunoSEQ 96-well plates, and each plate served as one replicate. For sorted subsets, roughly 200 ng of genomic DNA, equivalent to 25,000 to 35,000 T cell genomes, went into each replicate PCR. Purified libraries were quantified with a Qubit 3.0 fluorometer, sized on a Bioanalyzer 2100, and re-quantified with the KAPA Library Quantification kit. Each immunoSEQ 96-well plate was sequenced on its own single-read 150-cycle Illumina NextSeq 550 flow cell. The authors' pipeline ran thus. The immunoSEQ output contained only junctional sequences without quality scores, so filtering could not match that applied to full-length reads. To assign V/J genes and CDR3, sequences were annotated using PyIR, a Python wrapper for IgBLAST v1.9, with IMGT germline references. Reads were filtered out if the reads had weak V/J assignments (E-value above 1e-6), no CDR3, stop codons, out-of-frame junctions, or ambiguous translated residues. V3J clonotypes were defined as sequences sharing an identical inferred V gene, J gene, and CDR3 amino acid sequence. Percentage overlap between repertoires was computed as shared unique clonotypes divided by the size of the smaller repertoire. Richness of each repertoire was evaluated using RTK rarefaction, the Chao1 estimator, and Recon v2.1 estimates of unobserved clonotypes. Generation probabilities were computed with OLGA for all TCRbeta clonotypes obtained by the gDNA method from a few donors. TCRdb carries this immuneACCESS record with in-frame sequences only. Its versions omit some clonotypes, under half of them owing to an unresolved V gene in the studies checked, with the rest unexplained. The V and J calls and clone size are taken from that table; D and trimming were inferred from the DNA. This sample comprises more than 550,000 clones, around 91% of them detected only once. 34% of the sample lies in the top ten.

The germline V gene encodes CDR1 SEHNR and CDR2 FQNEAQ (reference sequence). V has 2 bases trimmed and J has 9 bases trimmed; junction bases matching no gene number 10. The CDR3 runs 15 amino acids, cysteine and phenylalanine included. The retained sequence is limited to the CDR3, 45 bases, with the frame set at the first base. The V gene is TRBV7-9 and the J gene is TRBJ2-1; TRBD2 lines up with 7 middle nucleotides. This sequence originates from a young man in good health. Some clones in this sample may be carry-over from other donors' samples. Sequencing used memory CD8+ T cells from PBMCs. Reading the label with the study, this specimen's cell subset or site is: CD45RO+ cells pooled with CCR7-negative TemRA cells. In nucleotides, the sequence is TGTGCCAGCAGCTTATTGGCGGGAGCCTCTTCTGAGCAGTTCTTC. Its translation is CASSLLAGASSEQFF.